One TCR beta chain is described in this entry. Antigen: not known. V lost 4 bases, J lost 0 bases, and 4 bases stayed unmatched. The CDR3 length is 15 residues. CDR1 SGHRS and CDR2 YFSETQ come from the germline V gene. At the survey level, the v3.0 immunoSEQ assay was run. The method was immunoSEQ multiplex PCR; TCRdb's version includes in-frame clones alone and lacks a portion of them. The table has 20,000 to 30,000 clones, roughly 90% seen once. These data are taken from a study of long-term antiretroviral therapy in people with HIV. Findings and caveats of the study: Transplant-donor-level diversity was not reached after ART, though diversity increased. Dominance of pre-ART expanded clones persisted, fluctuating and often declining after ART.

The source was unsorted PBMCs, collected 1.8 years before starting antiretroviral therapy. The source is a man aged 45-60 years with HIV. J is TRBJ1-3 and V is TRBV5-1, with 7 nucleotides matching TRBD1. The CDR3 loop is CASSPGGTSGNTIYF. CDR3 DNA: TGCGCCAGCAGCCCAGGGGGGACCTCTGGAAACACCATATATTTT. The whole variable domain, remainder taken from reference TRBV5-1 and TRBJ1-3, is KAGVTQTPRYLIKTRGQQVTLSCSPISGHRSVSWYQQTPGQGLQFLFEYFSETQRNKGNFPGRFSGRQFSNSRSEMNVSTLELGDSALYLCASSPGGTSGNTIYFGEGSWLTVV.